This entry lists 21 T cell receptor beta chains sequenced from one sample in a study of blood T cell repertoires in COVID-19. Data came from immunoSEQ multiplex PCR; TCRdb stores just in-frame clones and leaves some out. The table shows about 94,000 clones, with 86% occurring only once. Sequencing input: peripheral blood. Source of these receptors: a woman aged 60-75 years in a cohort sampled during active or convalescent COVID-19.

The CDR3, as DNA: TGTGCCAGCAGCTTAGGGCCAGGCCCCACTGAAGCTTTCTTT. It codes for CASSLGPGPTEAFF. J is TRBJ1-1 and V is TRBV11-2; no clear D. Trimming removed 1 base from V and 4 bases from J, with 10 bases in between. CDR3 length equals 14 residues. Germline values: CDR1 SGHAT, CDR2 FQNNGV.

This clone appeared once. The chain combines TRBV6-4 with TRBJ1-2; 12 bases are a match to TRBD1. J gave up 3 bases and V 0 bases, and 14 bases lay outside the gene matches. The CDR3 runs to 20 residues. Looked up from germline, CDR1 is MRHNA and CDR2 is SNTAGT. The chain's CDR3 is CASSDSFKSGTGGQYYGYTF. DNA of the CDR3: TGTGCCAGCAGTGACTCCTTTAAATCCGGGACAGGGGGCCAGTACTATGGCTACACCTTC.

Only one count was recorded for this clone. V usage is TRBV24-1 and J usage is TRBJ2-1; D is perhaps TRBD1 (7 bases). V shed 4 bases and J shed 2 bases, with 23 bases lying between them. CDR1 and CDR2 (germline): KGHDR, SFDVKD. This CDR3 has 19 residues. In nucleotides, the CDR3 is TGTGCCACCAGTGAACAGACAGGGTTTTCGGGGGTTCCCTACAATGAGCAGTTCTTC. Translated, it gives CATSEQTGFSGVPYNEQFF.

This chain links TRBV27 with TRBJ2-7; D not resolved. V was pared by 4 bases and J by 1 base, with 11 bases between. The CDR3 contains 14 residues. Germline lookup yields CDR1 MNHEY and CDR2 SMNVEV (reference sequence). CDR3 sequence reads: CASSSGMVSYEQYF. Written as DNA, the CDR3 is TGTGCCAGCAGTTCGGGTATGGTATCCTACGAGCAGTACTTC.

The V gene is TRBV2, the J gene TRBJ2-3; D remains unclear. Germline CDR1 reads SNHLY; CDR2 reads FYNNEI. The CDR3 has 11 residues. The germline V and J ends were trimmed by 6 bases and 6 bases, with 7 bases remaining between them. CDR3 nucleotides: TGTGCCAGCAGGAGTTTCGATACGCAGTATTTT. Translating gives CASRSFDTQYF.

The chain carries TRBV5-4 and TRBJ2-1; 13 bases fit TRBD2. Germline CDR1 and CDR2: SGHNT and YYREEE (reference sequence). This CDR3 has 17 residues. V shed 0 bases, J shed 3 bases, and the junction held 3 bases outside the gene matches. CDR3 DNA: TGTGCCAGCAGCTTGGGTAGGACTAGCGGGGGCTACAATGAGCAGTTCTTC. Amino acid sequence: CASSLGRTSGGYNEQFF.

This chain joins TRBV11-1 and TRBJ1-6; D might be TRBD1 (6 bases). V was pared by 2 bases and J by 3 bases, with 8 bases between. Germline values: CDR1 SGHAT, CDR2 FQDESV (reference sequence). There are 15 residues in the CDR3. The CDR3 here is CASSLNRDYNSPLHF. The CDR3 DNA follows: TGTGCCAGCAGCTTAAACAGGGACTATAATTCACCCCTCCACTTT.

The chain is built from TRBV11-2 and TRBJ2-1; possibly TRBD1 for D (6 bases). This CDR3 spans 17 amino acids. Trimming shortened V by 3 bases and J by 0 bases, and 15 bases separated the two germline ends. Germline V gene data show CDR1 as SGHAT and CDR2 as FQNNGV. The CDR3 loop reads CASSFRSGQNSYNEQFF. CDR3 coding DNA: TGTGCCAGCAGCTTTCGATCCGGACAGAACTCCTACAATGAGCAGTTCTTC. Filled out from reference TRBV11-2 and TRBJ2-1, the complete variable domain reads EAGVAQSPRYKIIEKRQSVAFWCNPISGHATLYWYQQILGQGPKLLIQFQNNGVVDDSQLPKDRFSAERLKGVDSTLKIQPAKLEDSAVYLCASSFRSGQNSYNEQFFGPGTRLTVL.

Here the CDR3 reads CASIQRRGTGSYEQYF. CDR3 DNA sequence: TGTGCCAGCATCCAACGGCGGGGGACTGGGTCCTACGAGCAGTACTTC. The rearrangement links TRBV6-6 to TRBJ2-7, with 7 bases identical to TRBD2. Germline V gene data show CDR1 as MNHNY and CDR2 as SVGAGI (reference sequence). The V gene end was trimmed by 7 bases and the J gene end by 1 base; junction bases not matched to a gene: 13. The CDR3 covers 16 residues.

This clone was picked up a small number of times. The rearrangement links TRBV9 to TRBJ2-7, with 8 bases identical to TRBD1. The V gene end was trimmed by 4 bases and the J gene end by 0 bases; junction bases not matched to a gene: 9. In germline, CDR1 is SGDLS, CDR2 YYNGEE. This CDR3 comprises 16 residues. The CDR3 loop reads CASSSVGTGFSYEQYF. The CDR3 DNA reads TGTGCCAGCAGCTCCGTGGGGACAGGATTCTCCTACGAGCAGTACTTC.

The J gene is TRBJ2-5, the V gene TRBV15; 7 bases agree with TRBD2. The CDR3 loop spans 15 amino acids. The ends lost 0 bases at V and 5 bases at J; junction bases unmatched: 6. Germline CDR1 and CDR2: LNHNV and YYDKDF (reference sequence). CDR3 region: CATSRDPGRSETQYF. The DNA for the CDR3 is TGTGCCACCAGCAGAGATCCCGGGAGGAGTGAGACCCAGTACTTC.

J is TRBJ1-1 and V is TRBV10-3, with D hard to call. The V end was cut by 6 bases, the J end by 8 bases, with 13 bases between. This CDR3 is 12 amino acids long. The germline V gene has CDR1 ENHRY and CDR2 SYGVKD. For the CDR3, the DNA is TGTGCCATCAGGGGTAGCCTCGAAGAAGCTTTCTTT. As protein: CAIRGSLEEAFF.

This clone was seen only once. This rearrangement joins TRBV25-1 to TRBJ1-2, with 9 bases fitting TRBD1. J was trimmed by 1 base and V by 6 bases; bases with no gene match: 6. The germline V gene encodes CDR1 MGHDK and CDR2 SYGVNS. The CDR3 is 15 residues long. CDR3 loop: CASRATGGFNYGYTF. CDR3 sequence (DNA): TGTGCCAGCAGGGCGACAGGGGGGTTTAACTATGGCTACACCTTC.

The chain employs TRBV25-1 and TRBJ2-3; TRBD1 is a possible D gene (5 bases). Germline V lookup: CDR1 MGHDK, CDR2 SYGVNS. The V end was cut by 2 bases, the J end by 1 base, with 13 bases between. This CDR3 has 16 amino acids. CDR3 residues: CASSEQRQGGTDTQYF. DNA of the CDR3: TGTGCCAGCAGTGAACAGAGGCAGGGTGGCACAGATACGCAGTATTTT. Looking up the rest from reference TRBV25-1 and TRBJ2-3 gives the full variable domain: EADIYQTPRYLVIGTGKKITLECSQTMGHDKMYWYQQDPGMELHLIHYSYGVNSTEKGDLSSESTVSRIRTEHFPLTLESARPSHTSQYLCASSEQRQGGTDTQYFGPGTRLTVL.

This chain links TRBV7-9 with TRBJ2-6, with TRBD1 matching 8 bases. The germline V gene encodes CDR1 SEHNR and CDR2 FQNEAQ (reference sequence). Trimming at V came to 0 bases and at J to 1 base, leaving 5 bases not matched to a gene. The CDR3 has 18 amino acids. DNA of the CDR3: TGTGCCAGCAGCTTAGCCCAGGGGGCCGGTTCTGGGGCCAACGTCCTGACTTTC. This encodes CASSLAQGAGSGANVLTF.

The chain employs TRBV6-5 and TRBJ1-6, with 7 nucleotides matching TRBD1. V shed 4 bases, J shed 9 bases, and the junction held 9 bases outside the gene matches. CDR1 MNHEY and CDR2 SVGAGI come from the germline V gene. The CDR3 loop spans 15 amino acids. Written as DNA, the CDR3 is TGTGCCAGCAGTTCCCTACAGGGGTGGGGTTCACCCCTCCACTTT. Residues: CASSSLQGWGSPLHF.

The V gene is TRBV19, the J gene TRBJ1-1; the match to TRBD1 covers 7 bases. V shed 7 bases, J shed 2 bases, and the junction held 10 bases outside the gene matches. Germline loops: CDR1 LNHDA, CDR2 SQIVND (reference sequence). The CDR3 has 15 amino acids. The chain's CDR3 is CASKVGTELNTEAFF. The CDR3 DNA reads TGTGCCAGTAAGGTAGGGACAGAGCTAAACACTGAAGCTTTCTTT.

This clone was seen only once. The chain employs TRBV30 and TRBJ2-3; possibly TRBD2 for D (7 bases). The CDR3 is 14 residues long. Trimming cost V 4 bases and J 4 bases, with 15 bases left between them. CDR1 is GTSNPN and CDR2 is SVGIG in the germline V gene (reference sequence). The CDR3 spells CAWNWGGGSDTQYF. DNA for the CDR3: TGTGCCTGGAACTGGGGCGGGGGCTCAGATACGCAGTATTTT.

The V gene is TRBV19, the J gene TRBJ1-5; a possible D gene is TRBD1 (6 bases). The CDR3 extends over 15 amino acids. The germline gives CDR1 LNHDA, CDR2 SQIVND (reference sequence). Trimming removed 5 bases at V and 2 bases at J, with 13 bases between. As DNA, the CDR3 is TGTGCCAGTAGTCAGGCAGGGGTGGGCAATCAGCCCCAGCATTTT. Residues: CASSQAGVGNQPQHF.

This sequence joins TRBV10-1 and TRBJ1-2, with 8 bases identical to TRBD1. The V and J ends lost 5 bases and 5 bases, in that order; junction bases with no gene match: 4. The germline V gene encodes CDR1 WNHNN and CDR2 SYGVQD (reference sequence). This CDR3 comprises 13 residues. CDR3 amino acids: CASSQGADYGYTF. In DNA form, the CDR3 reads TGCGCCAGCAGTCAGGGGGCAGATTATGGCTACACCTTC.

CDR3 loop: CASSKLAGGTYEQYF. The CDR3 bases are TGCGCCAGCAGCAAACTAGCGGGGGGAACCTACGAGCAGTACTTC. J is TRBJ2-7 and V is TRBV5-1; 12 nucleotides match TRBD2. The germline V gene has CDR1 SGHRS and CDR2 YFSETQ. J was trimmed by 2 bases and V by 4 bases; bases with no gene match: 4. The CDR3 contains 15 residues.